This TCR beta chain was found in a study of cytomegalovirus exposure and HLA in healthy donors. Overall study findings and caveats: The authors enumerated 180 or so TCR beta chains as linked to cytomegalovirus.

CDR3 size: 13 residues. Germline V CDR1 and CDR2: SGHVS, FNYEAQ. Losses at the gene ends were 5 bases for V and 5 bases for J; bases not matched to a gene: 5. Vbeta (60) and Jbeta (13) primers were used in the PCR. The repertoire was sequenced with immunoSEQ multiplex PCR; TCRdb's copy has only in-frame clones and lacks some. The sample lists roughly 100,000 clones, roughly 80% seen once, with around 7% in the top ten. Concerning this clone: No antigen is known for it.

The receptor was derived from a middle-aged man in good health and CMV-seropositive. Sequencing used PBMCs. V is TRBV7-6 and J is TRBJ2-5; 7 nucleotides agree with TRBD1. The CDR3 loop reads CASSQTGTETQYF. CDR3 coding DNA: TGTGCCAGCAGCCAGACAGGGACGGAGACCCAGTACTTC. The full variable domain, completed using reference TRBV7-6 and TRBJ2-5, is GAGVSQSPRYKVTKRGQDVALRCDPISGHVSLYWYRQALGQGPEFLTYFNYEAQQDKSGLPNDRFSAERPEGSISTLTIQRTEQRDSAMYRCASSQTGTETQYFGPGTRLLVL.